This T cell receptor (beta chain) emerged from a study of blood T cells in healthy people across ages. The CDR3 is 13 residues long. Germline V CDR1 and CDR2: LNHNV, YYDKDF (reference sequence). V was pared by 2 bases and J by 8 bases, with 12 bases between. With a J-beta primer mix and a sample-barcoded 5' primer, a second PCR ran roughly 6 to 11 cycles. A single record per CDR3 protein comes from TCRdb applying MiXCR to the 5' RACE reads. The data show 850,000 to 1,300,000 distinct CDR3 sequences, roughly 45% seen once. The clonotype originates from a woman in her fifties or sixties in good health. The sequenced sample was blood. The rearrangement joins TRBV15 to TRBJ1-2; the D gene is possibly TRBD1 (5 bases). The CDR3 loop reads CATSRPREYGYTF. CDR3 nucleotides: TGTGCCACCAGCAGACCCAGGGAATACGGCTACACCTTC.